The 5 T cell receptor beta chains below all came from one sample that was sequenced in a study of blood T cell repertoires in COVID-19. Sequencing was performed with immunoSEQ multiplex PCR; in TCRdb, only in-frame clones are kept and a portion is missing. The sample holds hundreds of thousands of clones, around nine tenths seen once. Sequencing was performed on PBMCs or T cells enriched from blood (not recorded which). The receptors originated from a woman between 45 and 65 years old who had recovered from COVID-19.

On this clone itself: This sample also contains other DNA sequences that code for the same CDR3. The chain joins TRBV28 to TRBJ1-4, with 7 bases fitting TRBD1. The V gene end was trimmed by 5 bases and the J gene end by 8 bases; junction bases not matched to a gene: 8. The CDR3 is made up of 14 amino acids. From germline, CDR1 is MDHEN and CDR2 SYDVKM. Here the CDR3 DNA reads TGTGCCAGCAGTCTAAGACAGGGAAGGGAAAAACTGTTTTTT. It translates to CASSLRQGREKLFF.

This chain links TRBV5-1 with TRBJ1-6, with D possibly TRBD1 on 6 matching bases. The CDR3 sequence is 14 residues long. CDR1 is SGHRS, CDR2 YFSETQ, per germline. V dropped 4 bases and J dropped 5 bases, with 10 bases sitting between them. CDR3 sequence: CASSRQVDNSPLHF. CDR3 coding DNA: TGCGCCAGCAGCCGACAGGTTGATAATTCACCCCTCCACTTT.

This clone has a handful of counts. The chain couples TRBV10-3 to TRBJ1-1; 7 bases are a match to TRBD1. This CDR3 has 14 residues. Germline-derived CDR1 and CDR2 are ENHRY and SYGVKD. The V segment lost 3 bases and the J segment 1 base; nucleotides outside the gene matches: 2. CDR3 region: CAISDNRGNTEAFF. The CDR3 nucleotides read TGTGCCATCAGTGACAACAGGGGGAACACTGAAGCTTTCTTT.

The rearrangement uses TRBV2 and TRBJ2-4; D is perhaps TRBD2 (6 bases). This CDR3 has 16 amino acids. Looked up from germline, CDR1 is SNHLY and CDR2 is FYNNEI. The V end lost 7 bases, the J end lost 0 bases, and 16 bases lay between the germline ends. CDR3 protein: CASTRTTILAKNIQYF. CDR3 bases: TGTGCCAGCACAAGGACTACTATTCTAGCCAAAAACATTCAGTACTTC. The variable domain in full, completed from reference TRBV2 and TRBJ2-4, reads EPEVTQTPSHQVTQMGQEVILRCVPISNHLYFYWYRQILGQKVEFLVSFYNNEISEKSEIFDDQFSVERPDGSNFTLKIRSTKLEDSAMYFCASTRTTILAKNIQYFGAGTRLSVL.

The V gene is TRBV10-3, the J gene TRBJ2-3; the match to TRBD1 covers 7 bases. The CDR3 contains 16 residues. Trimming at V came to 0 bases and at J to 6 bases, leaving 9 bases not matched to a gene. From germline, CDR1 is ENHRY and CDR2 SYGVKD. The CDR3 DNA reads as TGTGCCATCAGTGAGTCGGGACAGAGTCGTATCGATACGCAGTATTTT. Amino acid sequence: CAISESGQSRIDTQYF.